This TCR beta chain was identified during a study of OX40 agonist ivuxolimab in advanced cancers. On the study more broadly: Patients were infused with ivuxolimab every 2 weeks at 0.01 to 10 mg/kg. Regarding the study as a whole: CD8+ T cells averaged more expanded clones than CD4+.

The data were produced by immunoSEQ multiplex PCR, yet TCRdb's version contains in-frame clones alone and is incomplete. The data hold fewer than 50,000 clones, with over 60% observed a single time. Of note for this clone: The antigen is not known.

The V end lost 6 bases, the J end lost 3 bases, and 6 bases lay between the germline ends. Per germline, CDR1 MNHEY and CDR2 SMNVEV (reference sequence). This CDR3 is 11 amino acids long. The V gene is TRBV27, the J gene TRBJ2-7; no clear D gene. The receptor was isolated from an adult with an advanced solid tumor such as melanoma, head and neck, liver or kidney cancer. The input for sequencing was CD4+ or CD8+ T cells sorted from blood, taken in a trial of the OX40 agonist ivuxolimab. The CDR3, as DNA: TGTGCCAGCAGAAGGGACTACGAGCAGTACTTC. Amino acid sequence: CASRRDYEQYF.